These 14 T cell receptor beta chains came from one sample sequenced in a study of shared clonotypes between healthy human individuals. The repertoire was sequenced with immunoSEQ multiplex PCR; TCRdb's copy has only in-frame clones and lacks some. This sample has around 600,000 clones, with 90% to 95% found just once. The naive CD8 fraction comprised CD45RO-negative cells positively selected for CCR7 and excluded terminally differentiated effector memory CD45RA+ cells. The specimen was naive CD8+ T cells sorted from blood. These receptors all come from a young woman in good health.

The chain recombines TRBV28 with TRBJ2-3; the match to TRBD1 covers 9 bases. The germline CDR1 and CDR2 sequences are MDHEN and SYDVKM. The CDR3 covers 15 residues. The junction had 8 bases not matched to a gene; V was cut back by 6 bases and J by 4 bases. The CDR3: CASSRPGQGSDTQYF. The CDR3, as DNA: TGTGCCAGCAGCAGACCGGGACAGGGCTCAGATACGCAGTATTTT.

The chain links TRBV28 to TRBJ2-7; 8 bases are shared with TRBD1. The V gene's germline CDR1 is MDHEN and CDR2 SYDVKM. V lost 5 bases, J lost 7 bases, and 7 bases stayed unmatched. The CDR3 is made up of 13 amino acids. Here the CDR3 reads CASSVTGGREQYF. The CDR3 nucleotides are TGTGCCAGCAGTGTCACAGGGGGAAGAGAGCAGTACTTC.

Of note for this clone: This same CDR3 is encoded by further DNA sequences in the sample. The V gene is TRBV27, the J gene TRBJ2-7; D might be TRBD1 (6 bases). CDR3 length: 13 amino acids. CDR1 is MNHEY and CDR2 is SMNVEV in the germline V gene (reference sequence). The V end was cut by 5 bases, the J end by 2 bases, with 10 bases between. The CDR3 spells CASSPGAPYEQYF. CDR3 nucleotide sequence: TGTGCCAGCAGTCCAGGGGCCCCCTACGAGCAGTACTTC.

The chain joins TRBV27 to TRBJ2-1; 7 bases match TRBD2. The CDR3 runs 15 residues. Trimming took 8 bases from V and 2 from J; bases not matched to a gene: 9. Germline-derived CDR1 and CDR2 are MNHEY and SMNVEV (reference sequence). The CDR3 coding sequence is TGTGCCAGCGGAAGGGGCGGGAGTCCCTACAATGAGCAGTTCTTC. As protein: CASGRGGSPYNEQFF.

In DNA form, the CDR3 reads TGTGCCAGCAGCCCGGGACCCGCTCCTACAACTAATGAAAAACTGTTTTTT. It codes for CASSPGPAPTTNEKLFF. This chain uses TRBV7-8 with TRBJ1-4; maybe TRBD1 (5 bases). The V end lost 5 bases, the J end lost 0 bases, and 16 bases lay between the germline ends. The CDR3 loop spans 17 amino acids. The germline gives CDR1 SGHVS, CDR2 FQNEAQ.

The chain combines TRBV7-9 with TRBJ2-7, with D tentatively TRBD1 (5 bases). The CDR3 extends over 12 amino acids. V was cut by 8 bases and J by 0 bases, with 8 bases left in between. CDR1 SEHNR and CDR2 FQNEAQ come from the germline V gene (reference sequence). The CDR3 DNA reads as TGTGCCAGCCAGGGCAGCTCCTACGAGCAGTACTTC. Translating it yields CASQGSSYEQYF.

Points on this clone: This specimen includes other DNA sequences encoding the same CDR3. This chain joins TRBV27 and TRBJ1-3, with D possibly matching TRBD1 (6 bases). This CDR3 has 15 amino acids. V was clipped by 1 base and J by 4 bases, with 11 bases between them. Germline CDR1 and CDR2: MNHEY and SMNVEV (reference sequence). CDR3 DNA: TGTGCCAGCAGTTTATATGGGGGGCCAGGAAACACCATATATTTT. Its translation is CASSLYGGPGNTIYF.

The chain has TRBV6-1 and TRBJ2-7; 11 bases match TRBD2. Losses at the gene ends were 2 bases for V and 7 bases for J; bases not matched to a gene: 4. CDR3 size: 14 residues. Germline V gene sequence: CDR1 MNHNS, CDR2 SASEGT. The CDR3 nucleotides are TGTGCCAGCAGTGAACTAGCGGGAGGTCGAGAGCAGTACTTC. Translation: CASSELAGGREQYF.

The chain carries TRBV6-5 and TRBJ2-5; D gene ambiguous. V lost 8 bases, J lost 2 bases, and 15 bases lay in between. The length of the CDR3 is 14 residues. The germline V gene encodes CDR1 MNHEY and CDR2 SVGAGI. The chain's CDR3 is CASYQDVRQETQYF. CDR3 DNA: TGTGCCAGCTATCAGGACGTGAGACAAGAGACCCAGTACTTC.

The chain has TRBV29-1 and TRBJ2-1, with 8 positions matching TRBD2. This CDR3 spans 12 amino acids. Trimming at V came to 6 bases and at J to 7 bases, leaving 5 bases not matched to a gene. The germline V gene has CDR1 SQVTM and CDR2 ANQGSEA. The CDR3 nucleotides read TGCAGCGTCGAGGGCGGGGGGAATGAGCAGTTCTTC. Residues: CSVEGGGNEQFF.

The CDR3 is CASSDRALRAEAFF. The DNA of the CDR3 is TGTGCCAGCAGCGACAGGGCGCTTAGGGCTGAAGCTTTCTTT. This rearrangement joins TRBV7-9 to TRBJ1-1; 7 bases fit TRBD1. Germline-derived CDR1 and CDR2 are SEHNR and FQNEAQ (reference sequence). The CDR3 consists of 14 residues. V lost 5 bases and J lost 6; bases outside the gene matches: 9. Drawing the rest from reference TRBV7-9 and TRBJ1-1, the complete variable domain is DTGVSQNPRHKITKRGQNVTFRCDPISEHNRLYWYRQTLGQGPEFLTYFQNEAQLEKSRLLSDRFSAERPKGSFSTLEIQRTEQGDSAMYLCASSDRALRAEAFFGQGTRLTVV.

This clone has just a few counts. The genes are TRBV2 and TRBJ1-1; unclear D gene. In germline, CDR1 is SNHLY, CDR2 FYNNEI. The CDR3 has 11 amino acids. V was trimmed by 3 bases and J by 8 bases, leaving 7 bases between them. CDR3 loop: CASSEAEEAFF. CDR3 bases: TGTGCCAGCAGTGAGGCGGAAGAAGCTTTCTTT.

This chain uses TRBV11-2 with TRBJ1-6; D is unresolved. The germline CDR1 and CDR2 sequences are SGHAT and FQNNGV. This CDR3 region has 16 residues. The V and J ends lost 0 bases and 8 bases respectively, with 14 bases between them. CDR3 residues: CASSLDFLPNHSPLHF. CDR3 nucleotides: TGTGCCAGCAGCTTAGATTTCCTCCCGAATCATTCACCCCTCCACTTT.

The chain links TRBV19 to TRBJ2-7; 8 positions agree with TRBD1. V gave up 3 bases and J gave up 4 bases; unmatched junction bases: 5. This CDR3 has 14 amino acids. The V gene's germline CDR1 is LNHDA and CDR2 SQIVND (reference sequence). The CDR3 reads CASSMVQGDYEQYF. CDR3 nucleotides: TGTGCCAGTAGTATGGTACAGGGGGATTACGAGCAGTACTTC.